What follows are 12 T cell receptor beta chains derived from one specimen sequenced in a study of T-cell memory formation after mild COVID-19. TCRdb reprocessed the 5' RACE reads via MiXCR and lists one record per CDR3 protein. The sample holds around 390,000 distinct CDR3 sequences; more than 15% are singletons and the top ten take 20% to 25%. Sequenced: PBMCs or a T cell subset sorted from them (not recorded which). Receptor source: a man younger than 30 who had mild COVID-19 (a few samples of this study predate the infection). Cell type and time point are not known.

In this sample, this clonotype turned up a few times. V and J are TRBV6-2 or TRBV6-3 and TRBJ2-7; 9 nucleotides line up with TRBD1. The length of the CDR3 is 15 residues. Germline V CDR1 and CDR2: MNHEY, SVGEGT. With V trimmed by 5 bases and J by 7 bases, 12 bases remained unmatched. CDR3 residues: CASSRSGTGYGEQYV. CDR3 coding DNA: TGTGCCAGCAGTCGCTCCGGGACAGGGTACGGGGAGCAGTACGTC.

This clonotype turned up a few times. V usage is TRBV12-3 or TRBV12-4 and J usage is TRBJ1-1, with D perhaps matching TRBD1 (5 bases). This CDR3 has 12 residues. V was clipped by 2 bases and J by 11 bases, with 12 bases between them. The CDR3 sequence is CASSLRQGMAFF. CDR3 nucleotides: TGTGCCAGCAGTTTAAGGCAGGGTATGGCTTTCTTT.

This clonotype has at least ten counts. The junction departs from the called germline gene at one end, perhaps through a read error. The chain joins TRBV29-1 to TRBJ2-3; 10 nucleotides match TRBD2. CDR1 is SQVTM, CDR2 ANQGSEA, per germline. The CDR3 is made up of 14 amino acids. The CDR3 sequence: CSAEGILAGMRQYF. CDR3 DNA sequence: TGCAGCGCTGAAGGTATACTAGCGGGGATGAGGCAGTATTTT.

This clonotype was picked up a small number of times. CDR3 nucleotide sequence: TGTGCCAGCAGTGACCATAAGCGGGGGTGGATGGATACGCAGTATTTT. Translating it yields CASSDHKRGWMDTQYF. The chain employs TRBV25-1 and TRBJ2-3, with TRBD2 matching 8 bases. The ends lost 3 bases at V and 6 bases at J; junction bases unmatched: 11. The CDR3 is 16 residues long. In germline, CDR1 is MGHDK, CDR2 SYGVNS.

The genes are TRBV20-1 and TRBJ2-3; D gene uncertain. Looked up from germline, CDR1 is DFQATT and CDR2 is SNEGSKA (reference sequence). Trimming removed 4 bases at V and 0 bases at J, with 11 bases between. The CDR3 length is 14 residues. The CDR3 nucleotides are TGCAGTGCTATACGCCCACCCAGCACAGATACGCAGTATTTT. Residues: CSAIRPPSTDTQYF.

This clonotype was recorded at least ten times. The chain couples TRBV7-2 to TRBJ2-3; 8 nucleotides line up with TRBD1. Trimming took 1 base from V and 13 from J; bases not matched to a gene: 4. Germline loops: CDR1 SGHTA, CDR2 FQGNSA. The CDR3 is 12 residues long. The chain's CDR3 is CASSLVRGQEYF. The CDR3 region has the DNA TGTGCCAGCAGCTTAGTCCGGGGACAGGAGTATTTT.

The V and J genes are TRBV11-2 and TRBJ2-3; 8 nucleotides agree with TRBD1. The germline V gene has CDR1 SGHAT and CDR2 FQNNGV. After removal of 3 bases from V and 6 bases from J, the junction contained 11 bases not matched to a gene. CDR3 length: 16 residues. DNA for the CDR3: TGTGCCAGCAGCTTCCCAACAGGGGGGAGTACCGATACGCAGTATTTT. This sequence encodes CASSFPTGGSTDTQYF.

This clonotype has a single count. The CDR3 region is CASSFLAGWALGVETQYF. In nucleotides, the CDR3 is TGTGCCAGCAGTTTCCTCGCGGGCTGGGCCCTGGGGGTAGAGACCCAGTACTTC. This chain uses TRBV27 with TRBJ2-5, with D perhaps TRBD1 or TRBD2 (5 bases each). Per germline, CDR1 MNHEY and CDR2 SMNVEV (reference sequence). The CDR3 extends over 18 amino acids. V lost 3 bases and J lost 4, with 24 bases in between.

V gene TRBV6-6 combines with J gene TRBJ1-2, with D tentatively TRBD1 (6 bases). This CDR3 spans 14 amino acids. V was cut by 5 bases and J by 3 bases, with 13 bases left in between. Germline-derived CDR1 and CDR2 are MNHNY and SVGAGI (reference sequence). In DNA, the CDR3 is TGTGCCAGCAGTATGATACAGGGAGACTATGGCTACACCTTC. Translated, it gives CASSMIQGDYGYTF.

V usage is TRBV10-3 and J usage is TRBJ2-5; D is unresolved. The V and J ends lost 3 bases and 5 bases respectively, with 16 bases between them. The CDR3 contains 15 residues. Per germline, CDR1 ENHRY and CDR2 SYGVKD. The CDR3 bases are TGTGCCATCAGTGACCCCATAGCTGTGGCGGAGACCCAGTACTTC. This sequence encodes CAISDPIAVAETQYF.

The table lists this clonotype with many counts. The chain recombines TRBV7-9 with TRBJ2-7; 8 bases line up with TRBD1. The germline V gene encodes CDR1 SEHNR and CDR2 FQNEAQ (reference sequence). Trimming removed 5 bases from V and 1 base from J; junction bases left unmatched: 7. This CDR3 is 15 amino acids long. CDR3 sequence: CASSPRTGKSYEQYV. CDR3 sequence (DNA): TGTGCCAGCAGCCCCCGGACAGGGAAGTCCTACGAGCAGTACGTC.

The chain couples TRBV5-1 to TRBJ2-1; possibly TRBD2 for D (6 bases). CDR1 is SGHRS and CDR2 is YFSETQ in the germline V gene. The CDR3 is 15 amino acids. V was pared by 0 bases and J by 10 bases, with 17 bases between. DNA of the CDR3: TGCGCCAGCAGCTTGGGTGTCTCCGGGGGACGGGAGCAGTTCTTC. The encoded protein is CASSLGVSGGREQFF.